Following are 22 T cell receptor beta chains from one sample sequenced in a study of T cells in Graves' hyperthyroidism and ophthalmopathy. Authors of the study amplified TCR beta CDR3 regions from RNA transcripts. Researchers ran a first-round RT-PCR on the TCR CDR3 using the HTBI primer set. TCRdb called the multiplex PCR reads again in MiXCR, with one record for every CDR3 protein. The profile shows a few hundred thousand distinct CDR3 sequences, 15% to 20% of them singletons. Sequenced: blood. Receptor source: a woman aged 18-30 years with Graves' ophthalmopathy.

J is TRBJ1-5 and V is TRBV9, with a weak D call TRBD1 (5 bases). Germline CDR1 reads SGDLS; CDR2 reads YYNGEE. Deletions cut 0 bases from V and 5 bases from J, with 9 bases between. This CDR3 has 14 amino acids. CDR3 protein: CASSVGQIHQPQHF. The CDR3, as DNA: TGTGCCAGCAGCGTAGGACAGATTCATCAGCCCCAGCATTTT.

This clonotype has just a few counts. The chain is built from TRBV7-9 and TRBJ2-7; D is unclear. V was clipped by 1 base and J by 0 bases, with 7 bases between them. The CDR3 covers 14 residues. CDR1 is SEHNR, CDR2 FQNEAQ, per germline (reference sequence). CDR3 coding DNA: TGTGCCAGCAGCTTAGAATCCGACTCCTACGAGCAGTACTTC. Its translation is CASSLESDSYEQYF.

The rearrangement links TRBV19 to TRBJ1-4; D remains unclear. Germline V gene sequence: CDR1 LNHDA, CDR2 SQIVND (reference sequence). Trimming left V 4 bases short and J 7 bases short, with 16 bases between. This CDR3 has 15 residues. CDR3 in DNA: TGTGCCAGTAGTACCCTCGACACCGGCGGTGAAAAACTGTTTTTT. This translates into CASSTLDTGGEKLFF.

This clonotype was recorded at least ten times. The rearrangement links TRBV20-1 to TRBJ2-7, with 14 bases matching TRBD2. The CDR3 consists of 17 residues. The J segment lost 6 bases and the V segment lost 1 base, leaving 11 bases of the junction unmatched. Germline CDR1 and CDR2: DFQATT and SNEGSKA (reference sequence). The DNA of the CDR3 is TGCAGTGCTAGAGGGGGACTAGCGGGAGTCTCGGACTCCGAGCAGTACTTC. Protein sequence: CSARGGLAGVSDSEQYF.

Ten or more counts support this clonotype. This sequence joins TRBV6-1 and TRBJ2-5; TRBD1 aligns across 8 bases. Trimming at V came to 4 bases and at J to 5 bases, leaving 9 bases not matched to a gene. The CDR3 spans 15 residues. Germline V gene data show CDR1 as MNHNS and CDR2 as SASEGT. The CDR3 protein is CASSGNRGQGETQYF. The CDR3 bases are TGTGCCAGCAGTGGCAACAGAGGACAGGGCGAGACCCAGTACTTC.

J is TRBJ1-6 and V is TRBV10-3, with TRBD1 as a possible D gene (5 bases). Germline V gene lookup returns CDR1 ENHRY and CDR2 SYGVKD. V lost 1 base, J lost 5 bases, and 9 bases lay in between. CDR3 length: 15 residues. The DNA for the CDR3 is TGTGCCATCAGTGAGTGGACACCTAATAATTCACCCCTCCACTTT. Translated, it gives CAISEWTPNNSPLHF.

This clonotype was seen repeatedly, ten times or more. The chain couples TRBV30 to TRBJ1-4; tentative D call: TRBD1 (6 bases). The length of the CDR3 is 14 residues. Trimming pared 0 bases from V and 5 bases from J, leaving 10 bases between. CDR1 and CDR2 from the germline V gene are GTSNPN and SVGIG (reference sequence). This CDR3 is CAWSVSRGNEKLFF. The DNA of the CDR3 is TGTGCCTGGAGTGTATCCAGGGGAAATGAAAAACTGTTTTTT.

Details on this clonotype: This may come from a read error, since a much larger clone is one base off. This chain joins TRBV27 and TRBJ1-1, with unresolved D. This CDR3 contains 14 residues. From germline, CDR1 is MNHEY and CDR2 SMNVEV (reference sequence). The CDR3 sequence: CTSSPLRKSTEAFF. The CDR3 bases are TGTACCAGCAGTCCCTTACGGAAGAGCACTGAAGCTTTCTTT.

This clonotype was recorded many times. The J gene is TRBJ2-1, the V gene TRBV5-6; D is undetermined. The germline V gene encodes CDR1 SGHDT and CDR2 YYEEEE. CDR3 length equals 12 residues. Trimming took off 2 bases at V and 8 bases at J, with 8 bases between the two ends. CDR3 loop: CASSFVSDEQFF. The DNA of the CDR3 is TGTGCCAGCAGCTTCGTTTCGGATGAGCAGTTCTTC.

This chain uses TRBV6-5 with TRBJ2-5; 7 bases are shared with TRBD2. This CDR3 contains 16 residues. From germline, CDR1 is MNHEY and CDR2 SVGAGI. V lost 0 bases and J lost 5; bases outside the gene matches: 9. The CDR3 DNA is TGTGCCAGCAGTTACTCGACCGGGGGGACGTGGGAGACCCAGTACTTC. This encodes CASSYSTGGTWETQYF.

This clonotype was seen a few times. The chain has TRBV5-1 and TRBJ2-3, with D perhaps TRBD1 (5 bases). The CDR3 is made up of 16 amino acids. Germline V gives CDR1 SGHRS, CDR2 YFSETQ. Between the trimmed V and J ends, which lost 1 base and 5 bases, there was a span of 17 bases. The CDR3 DNA reads as TGCGCCAGCAGCTTGCGGACATCCCGAAACCAAGATACGCAGTATTTT. Amino acids: CASSLRTSRNQDTQYF.

This clonotype appeared many times. The genes are TRBV30 and TRBJ1-1; tentative D call: TRBD1 (5 bases). Deletions cut 2 bases from V and 4 bases from J, with 14 bases between. Germline assignment: CDR1 GTSNPN and CDR2 SVGIG (reference sequence). This CDR3 has 14 amino acids. This CDR3 is CAWSQGVGATEAFF. DNA of the CDR3: TGTGCCTGGAGTCAAGGGGTAGGGGCCACTGAAGCTTTCTTT.

The rearrangement uses TRBV25-1 and TRBJ1-6, with 7 bases aligning to TRBD1. The germline V gene has CDR1 MGHDK and CDR2 SYGVNS. The V segment lost 4 bases and the J segment 10 bases; nucleotides outside the gene matches: 10. The CDR3 has 15 residues. CDR3 amino acids: CASSATGSSNSPLHF. In DNA form, the CDR3 reads TGTGCCAGCAGTGCGACAGGGAGTTCTAACTCACCCCTCCACTTT. Filled out from reference TRBV25-1 and TRBJ1-6, the complete variable domain reads EADIYQTPRYLVIGTGKKITLECSQTMGHDKMYWYQQDPGMELHLIHYSYGVNSTEKGDLSSESTVSRIRTEHFPLTLESARPSHTSQYLCASSATGSSNSPLHFGNGTRLTVT.

A few counts support this clonotype. The rearrangement uses TRBV28 and TRBJ2-3, with 11 nucleotides matching TRBD2. CDR3 length: 19 residues. Trimming removed 4 bases from V and 1 base from J; junction bases left unmatched: 13. Germline V CDR1 and CDR2: MDHEN, SYDVKM. The CDR3: CASSSGGGSGRAGTDTQYF. CDR3 bases: TGTGCCAGCAGTTCCGGCGGGGGTAGCGGGAGGGCAGGCACAGATACGCAGTATTTT.

The sample holds many counts of this clonotype. The chain links TRBV6-1 to TRBJ1-2, with 9 bases matching TRBD1. The CDR3 contains 13 residues. Germline V gene lookup returns CDR1 MNHNS and CDR2 SASEGT. V dropped 5 bases and J dropped 8; count of bases not matched to a gene: 6. CDR3 sequence: CASSYRQGVGYTF. The CDR3 bases are TGTGCCAGCAGTTACAGACAGGGGGTCGGCTACACCTTC.

In its sample, this clonotype was seen many times. The chain uses TRBV5-5 and TRBJ1-1; D call uncertain. The V gene lost 0 bases and the J gene lost 4 bases, with 10 bases spanning the gap. The germline V gene encodes CDR1 SGHKS and CDR2 YYEKEE (reference sequence). This CDR3 contains 14 residues. CDR3 sequence: CASSLGEVFTEAFF. The CDR3 nucleotides are TGTGCCAGCAGCTTGGGGGAGGTCTTCACTGAAGCTTTCTTT.

This sequence joins TRBV28 and TRBJ1-2; 7 bases line up with TRBD1. CDR1 and CDR2 (germline): MDHEN, SYDVKM. The V segment lost 4 bases and the J segment 8 bases; nucleotides outside the gene matches: 10. This CDR3 is built from 14 residues. The CDR3 DNA is TGTGCCAGCAGTTCCCCACAGGGGCTTGGAGGCTACACCTTC. Translation: CASSSPQGLGGYTF.

This clonotype has ten or more counts. The rearrangement uses TRBV30 and TRBJ1-5; TRBD1 is a possible D gene (5 bases). Germline V gene lookup returns CDR1 GTSNPN and CDR2 SVGIG (reference sequence). The V gene lost 2 bases and the J gene lost 5 bases, with 13 bases spanning the gap. The CDR3 runs to 14 residues. CDR3 loop: CAWSTQGRDQPQHF. Written as DNA, the CDR3 is TGTGCCTGGAGTACGCAGGGAAGAGATCAGCCCCAGCATTTT.

This clonotype was seen at least ten times. The chain employs TRBV2 and TRBJ1-2; D might be TRBD1 (5 bases). From germline, CDR1 is SNHLY and CDR2 FYNNEI. The CDR3 is made up of 14 amino acids. Trimming shortened V by 8 bases and J by 0 bases, and 13 bases separated the two germline ends. The CDR3 nucleotides read TGTGCCAGCGCCGGGAGACAGACTAACTATGGCTACACCTTC. Its translation is CASAGRQTNYGYTF. Filled out from reference TRBV2 and TRBJ1-2, the complete variable domain reads EPEVTQTPSHQVTQMGQEVILRCVPISNHLYFYWYRQILGQKVEFLVSFYNNEISEKSEIFDDQFSVERPDGSNFTLKIRSTKLEDSAMYFCASAGRQTNYGYTFGSGTRLTVV.

This clonotype was seen a few times. In DNA form, the CDR3 reads TGCAGTGCTAGAAGGGGGGCTAGCGGGAGGGGCAACTACAATGAGCAGTTCTTC. Translation: CSARRGASGRGNYNEQFF. The J gene is TRBJ2-1, the V gene TRBV20-1, with TRBD2 matching over 12 bases. The junction had 11 bases not matched to a gene; V was cut back by 2 bases and J by 3 bases. This CDR3 region has 18 residues. Germline CDR1 DFQATT, CDR2 SNEGSKA (reference sequence).

This clonotype was seen many times. This rearrangement joins TRBV15 to TRBJ1-2; weak D call: TRBD1 (5 bases). Germline V gene lookup returns CDR1 LNHNV and CDR2 YYDKDF (reference sequence). Trimming took off 0 bases at V and 2 bases at J, with 13 bases between the two ends. The CDR3 is made up of 16 amino acids. CDR3 loop: CATSRDRGEGNYGYTF. In DNA, the CDR3 is TGTGCCACCAGCAGAGATCGTGGTGAGGGGAACTATGGCTACACCTTC.

This clonotype was detected a few times. The chain combines TRBV11-2 with TRBJ1-1; 9 nucleotides match TRBD1. Germline CDR1 and CDR2: SGHAT and FQNNGV. The CDR3 consists of 13 residues. The V gene end was trimmed by 5 bases and the J gene end by 11 bases; junction bases not matched to a gene: 9. This CDR3 reads CASSRTGTGSAFF. Written as DNA, the CDR3 is TGTGCCAGCAGCCGAACAGGGACAGGGTCGGCTTTCTTT.